Following are 30 T cell receptor beta chains from one sample sequenced in a study of low-dose radiotherapy and immunotherapy resistance in tumors (dated by TCRdb to 2021 to 2024). In light of the paper, this sample's time point label describes: before trial treatment. Sequencing was carried out with an Illumina HiSeq 2500. First-strand cDNA was synthesized with Superscript III and a set of TRAV- and TRBV-specific primers, covering both TCRalpha and TCRbeta chains. TCRs were amplified for 20 to 25 PCR cycles with Phusion, using a constant-region primer paired with the adapter attached to the V primers. TCRdb cleaned the public reads at Q25 with fastp, built clones with MiXCR and kept in-frame beta chains. Here each entry gathers all rows of one CDR3 protein and keeps the most common genes and DNA. The sample has roughly 60,000 distinct CDR3 sequences on record, 20% to 25% of them singletons. The ten largest clonotypes hold around 5.7% of the sample.

Sample: PBMCs, taken before treatment. All receptors derive from a male donor with prostate cancer.

There are many counts of this clonotype. The chain couples TRBV5-8 to TRBJ2-1, with 7 bases matching TRBD2. The V segment lost 4 bases and the J segment 4 bases; nucleotides outside the gene matches: 11. The CDR3 runs 16 residues. The germline CDR1 and CDR2 sequences are SGHTS and YDEGEE. CDR3 region: CASSRGDSSLYNEQFF. The CDR3 coding sequence is TGTGCCAGCAGCCGGGGGGACTCCTCCCTTTACAATGAGCAGTTCTTC.

This clonotype was observed many times. J is TRBJ2-7 and V is TRBV5-4; D is possibly TRBD2 (6 bases). There are 17 residues in the CDR3. Per germline, CDR1 SGHNT and CDR2 YYREEE (reference sequence). Trimming took off 3 bases at V and 7 bases at J, with 26 bases between the two ends. CDR3 DNA sequence: TGTGCCAGCAGCTCCCCGCCGGGGGAGGCCACGACACGGGAGCAGTACTTC. This sequence encodes CASSSPPGEATTREQYF.

At least ten counts were recorded for this clonotype. The V and J genes are TRBV27 and TRBJ2-5, with D tentatively TRBD1 (5 bases). This CDR3 spans 14 amino acids. V was cut by 4 bases and J by 2 bases, with 11 bases left in between. Germline CDR1 and CDR2: MNHEY and SMNVEV (reference sequence). The CDR3 bases are TGTGCCAGCAGTTCCGCAGGGTTACAAGAGACCCAGTACTTC. Translating gives CASSSAGLQETQYF.

The table lists this clonotype with many counts. The chain joins TRBV18 to TRBJ1-3, with D hard to call. Germline CDR1 and CDR2: KGHSH and LQKENI. This CDR3 contains 16 residues. V was pared by 0 bases and J by 1 base, with 10 bases between. This CDR3 is CASSPPPRNSGNTIYF. The CDR3 DNA sequence: TGTGCCAGCTCACCACCGCCGAGAAATTCTGGAAACACCATATATTTT. Drawing the rest from reference TRBV18 and TRBJ1-3, the complete variable domain is NAGVMQNPRHLVRRRGQEARLRCSPMKGHSHVYWYRQLPEEGLKFMVYLQKENIIDESGMPKERFSAEFPKEGPSILRIQQVVRGDSAAYFCASSPPPRNSGNTIYFGEGSWLTVV.

CDR3: CASSHRGGDYNEQFF. The CDR3 coding sequence is TGTGCCAGCAGCCACAGGGGAGGTGACTACAATGAGCAGTTCTTC. The chain uses TRBV11-3 and TRBJ2-1, with D possibly matching TRBD1 (7 bases). Per the germline V gene, CDR1 is SGHNT and CDR2 is YENEEA. V was shortened by 5 bases and J by 3 bases, with 14 bases between the two germline ends. The CDR3 length is 15 residues.

This clonotype came up many times. The genes are TRBV7-2 and TRBJ2-5, with 9 bases that match TRBD1. The V and J ends lost 2 bases and 4 bases, in that order; junction bases with no gene match: 14. Germline CDR1 and CDR2: SGHTA and FQGNSA. The CDR3 has 18 amino acids. The CDR3 loop is CASSLRGIQGALPETQYF. In DNA, the CDR3 is TGTGCCAGCAGCTTAAGGGGTATACAGGGGGCCTTACCAGAGACCCAGTACTTC.

The sample holds a few counts of this clonotype. The CDR3 DNA follows: TGCGCCAGCAGTTTACAGGGCTATGAGCAGTTCTTC. As protein: CASSLQGYEQFF. The gene calls are TRBV5-1 and TRBJ2-1; tentative D call: TRBD1 (6 bases). V was cut by 5 bases and J by 8 bases, with 11 bases left in between. CDR1 and CDR2 from the germline V gene are SGHRS and YFSETQ. The CDR3 contains 12 residues.

In this sample, this clonotype turned up many times. The chain combines TRBV2 with TRBJ1-5; D may be TRBD1 (5 bases). The V end lost 3 bases, the J end lost 5 bases, and 23 bases lay between the germline ends. The germline gives CDR1 SNHLY, CDR2 FYNNEI. This CDR3 region has 18 residues. The CDR3 region is CASSESTASREGDQPQHF. The CDR3 coding sequence is TGTGCCAGCAGTGAGAGTACGGCGTCCAGGGAGGGCGATCAGCCCCAGCATTTT. The entire variable domain, with the rest obtained from reference TRBV2 and TRBJ1-5, is as follows: EPEVTQTPSHQVTQMGQEVILRCVPISNHLYFYWYRQILGQKVEFLVSFYNNEISEKSEIFDDQFSVERPDGSNFTLKIRSTKLEDSAMYFCASSESTASREGDQPQHFGDGTRLSIL.

This chain uses TRBV19 with TRBJ2-7; 11 bases are shared with TRBD2. CDR1 and CDR2 (germline): LNHDA, SQIVND (reference sequence). V gave up 4 bases and J gave up 0 bases; unmatched junction bases: 5. There are 16 residues in the CDR3. The CDR3 DNA reads TGTGCCAGTAGTACTTCTAGCGGGGGGTCCTCCTACGAGCAGTACTTC. Protein sequence: CASSTSSGGSSYEQYF.

Points on this clonotype: A read error is likely here: a far larger clone is one base away. V and J are TRBV5-3 and TRBJ1-1, with TRBD1 matching 10 bases. TRBV5-3 is an ORF, with its function uncertain. The ends lost 8 bases at V and 7 bases at J; junction bases unmatched: 14. There are 15 residues in the CDR3. In DNA form, the CDR3 reads TGTGCCAGCAGCGTTATGGGACAGGGGATCCATGAAGCTTTCTTT. It encodes CASSVMGQGIHEAFF.

This clonotype was recorded many times. The chain carries TRBV2 and TRBJ2-7; TRBD2 matches 8 bases. This CDR3 comprises 14 residues. The J segment lost 6 bases and the V segment lost 7 bases, leaving 11 bases of the junction unmatched. The germline V gene encodes CDR1 SNHLY and CDR2 FYNNEI. The CDR3 region has the DNA TGTGCCAGCACCCGGGGGGCTAGCGGGCTCGAGCAGTACTTC. Translating it yields CASTRGASGLEQYF.

The sample holds many counts of this clonotype. The chain links TRBV14 to TRBJ2-1; no definite D call. The V end lost 0 bases, the J end lost 2 bases, and 8 bases lay between the germline ends. Looked up from germline, CDR1 is SGHDN and CDR2 is FVKESK. The CDR3 runs 15 residues. The DNA for the CDR3 is TGTGCCAGCAGCCAAGATAGGCTACCCTACAATGAGCAGTTCTTC. Its translation: CASSQDRLPYNEQFF.

In this sample, this clonotype turned up many times. The chain has TRBV11-3 and TRBJ2-7; no definite D call. The CDR3 contains 14 residues. The V end was cut by 2 bases, the J end by 0 bases, with 8 bases between. Looked up from germline, CDR1 is SGHNT and CDR2 is YENEEA. The CDR3 DNA sequence: TGTGCCAGCAGCTTAACTCCTAGCTCCTACGAGCAGTACTTC. Protein: CASSLTPSSYEQYF.

This clonotype has ten or more counts. The chain combines TRBV2 with TRBJ1-1; D gene uncertain. V shed 0 bases and J shed 5 bases, with 13 bases lying between them. The CDR3 consists of 15 residues. Germline V gene data show CDR1 as SNHLY and CDR2 as FYNNEI. The CDR3 loop reads CASSEALGRMTEAFF. The CDR3 DNA reads as TGTGCCAGCAGTGAAGCGCTTGGGCGTATGACTGAAGCTTTCTTT.

This clonotype qualifies as medium-sized. The chain links TRBV29-1 to TRBJ2-1; no clear D. V lost 3 bases and J lost 4, with 7 bases in between. The germline gives CDR1 SQVTM, CDR2 ANQGSEA. This CDR3 has 12 amino acids. The CDR3 is CSVEPSYNEQFF. CDR3 nucleotide sequence: TGCAGCGTTGAGCCCTCTTACAATGAGCAGTTCTTC.

This clonotype has at least ten counts. The chain recombines TRBV6-2 or TRBV6-3 with TRBJ1-5; D remains ambiguous. The V end was cut by 6 bases, the J end by 0 bases, with 12 bases between. CDR1 and CDR2 from the germline V gene are MNHEY and SVGEGT. This CDR3 has 15 amino acids. The CDR3 coding sequence is TGTGCCAGCAGGATACGGGAGTATAGCAATCAGCCCCAGCATTTT. Translating gives CASRIREYSNQPQHF.

This clonotype was detected many times. This chain uses TRBV6-6 with TRBJ2-1; 9 nucleotides align to TRBD2. This CDR3 comprises 14 residues. Germline lookup yields CDR1 MNHNY and CDR2 SVGAGI (reference sequence). Trimming cost V 8 bases and J 2 bases; bases outside gene matches: 4. The CDR3, as DNA: TGTGCCAGCCAAGGCGGGGGGGCCTACAATGAGCAGTTCTTC. Translating it yields CASQGGGAYNEQFF.

In its sample, this clonotype was seen many times. The chain links TRBV29-1 to TRBJ2-1; TRBD2 matches 9 bases. CDR1 and CDR2 from the germline V gene are SQVTM and ANQGSEA. V gave up 6 bases and J gave up 4 bases; unmatched junction bases: 7. The CDR3 runs to 14 residues. Here the CDR3 reads CSVVGLAFYNEQFF. In DNA form, the CDR3 reads TGCAGCGTGGTCGGACTAGCGTTTTACAATGAGCAGTTCTTC.

This clonotype has ten or more counts. The chain links TRBV29-1 to TRBJ1-2; 9 bases fit TRBD1. Per the germline V gene, CDR1 is SQVTM and CDR2 is ANQGSEA. Losses at the gene ends were 5 bases for V and 3 bases for J; bases not matched to a gene: 4. The CDR3 sequence is 13 residues long. CDR3 DNA: TGCAGCGTTTCGACAGGGGGAGACTATGGCTACACCTTC. This sequence encodes CSVSTGGDYGYTF.

The chain employs TRBV6-6 and TRBJ2-7; D possibly corresponds to TRBD2 (6 bases). Trimming stripped 5 bases from V and 3 bases from J, with 20 bases between. The CDR3 totals 16 residues. CDR1 is MNHNY, CDR2 SVGAGI, per germline (reference sequence). In nucleotides, the CDR3 is TGTGCCAGCAGTACCCGAGTTAGCGGAAGAGTCTACGAGCAGTACTTC. Translation: CASSTRVSGRVYEQYF.

This chain links TRBV5-4 with TRBJ2-1, with 8 bases lining up with TRBD1. Germline trimming cut 1 base from V and 9 bases from J; bases unmatched to any gene: 6. Per the germline V gene, CDR1 is SGHNT and CDR2 is YYREEE (reference sequence). The CDR3 length is 14 residues. This CDR3 reads CASSLKGQGSEQFF. The CDR3 DNA is TGTGCCAGCAGCTTGAAAGGACAGGGCAGTGAGCAGTTCTTC. The full variable domain, completed using reference TRBV5-4 and TRBJ2-1, is ETGVTQSPTHLIKTRGQQVTLRCSSQSGHNTVSWYQQALGQGPQFIFQYYREEENGRGNFPPRFSGLQFPNYSSELNVNALELDDSALYLCASSLKGQGSEQFFGPGTRLTVL.

This clonotype was observed many times. The chain joins TRBV20-1 to TRBJ2-1, with D possibly TRBD2 on 6 matching bases. CDR3 length: 14 amino acids. The germline V and J ends were trimmed by 3 bases and 2 bases, with 11 bases remaining between them. Looked up from germline, CDR1 is DFQATT and CDR2 is SNEGSKA (reference sequence). CDR3 in amino acids: CSASSLATYNEQFF. For the CDR3, the DNA is TGCAGTGCTAGTTCACTAGCCACCTACAATGAGCAGTTCTTC.

This clonotype has ten or more counts. V usage is TRBV7-2 and J usage is TRBJ1-3; TRBD1 matches at 8 bases. Unmatched junction bases numbered 6, after V lost 5 bases and J lost 3 bases. The CDR3 has 15 amino acids. The germline V gene encodes CDR1 SGHTA and CDR2 FQGNSA. The CDR3 loop reads CASSPRGLSGNTIYF. CDR3 in DNA: TGTGCCAGCAGCCCCAGGGGGCTAAGTGGAAACACCATATATTTT.

In its sample, this clonotype was seen once. J is TRBJ2-5 and V is TRBV6-2 or TRBV6-3; D call uncertain. Germline V lookup: CDR1 MNHEY, CDR2 SVGEGT. This CDR3 comprises 13 residues. Between the trimmed V and J ends, which lost 6 bases and 10 bases, there was a span of 18 bases. The CDR3 protein is CASSYLQESIQYF. DNA for the CDR3: TGTGCCAGCAGCTACCTCCAAGAGTCGATCCAGTACTTC.

This clonotype is judged medium-sized. The rearrangement uses TRBV28 and TRBJ2-7; maybe TRBD2 (5 bases). The germline V gene encodes CDR1 MDHEN and CDR2 SYDVKM. The CDR3 runs to 13 residues. V was shortened by 3 bases and J by 0 bases, with 6 bases between the two germline ends. The CDR3 region is CASSFGSSYEQYF. The CDR3 DNA is TGTGCCAGCAGTTTTGGGAGCTCCTACGAGCAGTACTTC.

A single count supports this clonotype. This may come from a read error, since a much larger clone is one base off. The chain joins TRBV4-3 to TRBJ2-7; TRBD2 agrees at 8 bases. The CDR3 covers 15 residues. J lost 11 bases, V lost 0 bases, and 12 bases had no gene match. Germline CDR1 and CDR2: LGHNA and YSLEER. Here the CDR3 DNA reads TGCGCCAGCAGCCAAGATCGGGCGGGAGGTAGAGAGGAGTACTTC. It is translated as CASSQDRAGGREEYF.

This clonotype was recorded many times. The J gene is TRBJ1-1, the V gene TRBV2; possible D gene TRBD1, 5 bases. CDR1 and CDR2 (germline): SNHLY, FYNNEI. This CDR3 has 12 residues. V was pared by 7 bases and J by 5 bases, with 11 bases between. This chain's CDR3 is CASNGAQTEAFF. The CDR3 DNA reads as TGTGCCAGCAACGGGGCGCAGACTGAAGCTTTCTTT.

V gene TRBV5-1 combines with J gene TRBJ2-1, with D perhaps TRBD2 (7 bases). The CDR3 totals 16 residues. Trimming took off 4 bases at V and 7 bases at J, with 21 bases between the two ends. Germline V gene sequence: CDR1 SGHRS, CDR2 YFSETQ. The CDR3 coding sequence is TGCGCCAGCAGCGACCGAGGGGGAGGGCGGTTGAATGAGCAGTTCTTC. As protein: CASSDRGGGRLNEQFF.

The chain uses TRBV4-2 and TRBJ2-6; tentatively, D is TRBD1 (5 bases). Looked up from germline, CDR1 is LGHNA and CDR2 is YNFKEQ. Trimming took off 0 bases at V and 3 bases at J, with 9 bases between the two ends. CDR3 size: 16 residues. The CDR3 DNA follows: TGTGCCAGCAGCCAAGATATAGGGGATGGGGCCAACGTCCTGACTTTC. This sequence encodes CASSQDIGDGANVLTF.

The gene calls are TRBV5-1 and TRBJ2-2; 7 positions agree with TRBD2. The CDR3 is 18 amino acids. Germline values: CDR1 SGHRS, CDR2 YFSETQ. V was pared by 0 bases and J by 6 bases, with 14 bases of the junction left unmatched. The CDR3 sequence is CASSLAVGGRALPGELFF. The CDR3 DNA reads as TGCGCCAGCAGCTTGGCCGTTGGCGGGAGAGCTTTGCCCGGGGAGCTGTTTTTT.